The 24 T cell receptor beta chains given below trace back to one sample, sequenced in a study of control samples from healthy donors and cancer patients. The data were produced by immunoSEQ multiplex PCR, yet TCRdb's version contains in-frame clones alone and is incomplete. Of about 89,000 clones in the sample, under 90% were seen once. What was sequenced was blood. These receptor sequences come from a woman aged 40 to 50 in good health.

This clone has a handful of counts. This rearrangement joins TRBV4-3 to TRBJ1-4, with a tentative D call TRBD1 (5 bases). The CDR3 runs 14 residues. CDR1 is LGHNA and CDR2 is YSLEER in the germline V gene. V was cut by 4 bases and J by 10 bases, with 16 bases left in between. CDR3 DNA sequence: TGCGCCAGCAGCCCAACTCGGGGGAGGGGAAAACTGTTTTTT. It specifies CASSPTRGRGKLFF.

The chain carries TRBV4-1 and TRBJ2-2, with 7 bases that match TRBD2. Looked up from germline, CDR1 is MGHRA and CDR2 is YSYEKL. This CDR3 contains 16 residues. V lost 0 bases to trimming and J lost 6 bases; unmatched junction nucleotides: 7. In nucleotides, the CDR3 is TGCGCCAGCAGCCAAGAAGCACGCGGGGGTCCCGGGGAGCTGTTTTTT. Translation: CASSQEARGGPGELFF.

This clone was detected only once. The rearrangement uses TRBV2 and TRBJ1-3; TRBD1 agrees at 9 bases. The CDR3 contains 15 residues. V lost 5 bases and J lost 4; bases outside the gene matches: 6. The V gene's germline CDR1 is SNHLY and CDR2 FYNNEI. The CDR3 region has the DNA TGTGCCAGCAGTTCACAGGGGGCACACGGAAACACCATATATTTT. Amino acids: CASSSQGAHGNTIYF. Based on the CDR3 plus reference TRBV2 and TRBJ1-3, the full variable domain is EPEVTQTPSHQVTQMGQEVILRCVPISNHLYFYWYRQILGQKVEFLVSFYNNEISEKSEIFDDQFSVERPDGSNFTLKIRSTKLEDSAMYFCASSSQGAHGNTIYFGEGSWLTVV.

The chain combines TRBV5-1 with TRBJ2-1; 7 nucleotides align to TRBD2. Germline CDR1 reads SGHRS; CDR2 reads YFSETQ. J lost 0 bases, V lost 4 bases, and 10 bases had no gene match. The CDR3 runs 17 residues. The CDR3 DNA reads TGCGCCAGCAGCCCCGGGGGAGGGCCCGGCTCCTACAATGAGCAGTTCTTC. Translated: CASSPGGGPGSYNEQFF.

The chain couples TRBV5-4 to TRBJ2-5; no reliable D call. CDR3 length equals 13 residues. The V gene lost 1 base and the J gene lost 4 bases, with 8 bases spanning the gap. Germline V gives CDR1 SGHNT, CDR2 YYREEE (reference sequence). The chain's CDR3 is CASSLRTAETQYF. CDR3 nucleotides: TGTGCCAGCAGCTTGCGGACGGCAGAGACCCAGTACTTC.

This chain's CDR3 is CASSLRGALDIQYF. The CDR3 nucleotides read TGTGCCAGTAGTTTGCGGGGGGCCCTGGACATTCAGTACTTC. The V call is TRBV19, the J call TRBJ2-4, with TRBD2 matching over 8 bases. The length of the CDR3 is 14 residues. Germline CDR1 and CDR2: LNHDA and SQIVND (reference sequence). V shed 5 bases, J shed 8 bases, and the junction held 8 bases outside the gene matches.

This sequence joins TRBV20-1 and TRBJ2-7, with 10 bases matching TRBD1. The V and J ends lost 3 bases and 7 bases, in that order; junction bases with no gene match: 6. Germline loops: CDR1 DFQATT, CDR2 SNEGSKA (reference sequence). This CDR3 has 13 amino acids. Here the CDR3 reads CSASPGQGREQYF. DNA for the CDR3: TGCAGTGCTAGTCCGGGACAGGGGAGGGAGCAGTACTTC.

CDR3 DNA: TGTGCCAGCAGCGTAGAACAGGGCGAAACTGAAGCTTTCTTT. It yields the protein CASSVEQGETEAFF. The V gene is TRBV9, the J gene TRBJ1-1; maybe TRBD1 (6 bases). This CDR3 is 14 amino acids long. Trimming took 0 bases from V and 5 from J, leaving 11 bases between them. CDR1 and CDR2 (germline): SGDLS, YYNGEE.

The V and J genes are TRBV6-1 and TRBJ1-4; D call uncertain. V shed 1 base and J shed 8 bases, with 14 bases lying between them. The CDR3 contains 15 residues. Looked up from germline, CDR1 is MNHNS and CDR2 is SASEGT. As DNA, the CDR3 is TGTGCCAGCAGTGAAGTCCCCCAGGCGAGGGAAAAACTGTTTTTT. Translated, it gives CASSEVPQAREKLFF.

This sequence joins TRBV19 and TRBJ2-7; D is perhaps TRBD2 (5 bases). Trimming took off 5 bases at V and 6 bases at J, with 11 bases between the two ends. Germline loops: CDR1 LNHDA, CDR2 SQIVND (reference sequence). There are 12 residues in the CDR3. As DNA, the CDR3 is TGTGCCAGTAGTGCGAGGGTTGGCGAGCAGTACTTC. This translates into CASSARVGEQYF.

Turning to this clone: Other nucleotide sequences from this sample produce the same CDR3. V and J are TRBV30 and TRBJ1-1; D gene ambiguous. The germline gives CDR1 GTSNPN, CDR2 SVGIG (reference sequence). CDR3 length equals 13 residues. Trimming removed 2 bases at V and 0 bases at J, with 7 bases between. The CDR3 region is CAWSRGMNTEAFF. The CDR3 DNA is TGTGCCTGGAGTAGAGGGATGAACACTGAAGCTTTCTTT.

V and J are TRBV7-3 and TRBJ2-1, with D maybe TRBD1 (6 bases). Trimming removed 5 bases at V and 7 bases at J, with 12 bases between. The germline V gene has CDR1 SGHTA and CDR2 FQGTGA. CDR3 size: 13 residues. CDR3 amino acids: CASSRDNRNEQFF. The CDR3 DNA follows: TGTGCCAGCAGCCGGGACAACCGTAATGAGCAGTTCTTC. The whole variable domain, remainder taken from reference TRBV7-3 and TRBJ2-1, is GAGVSQTPSNKVTEKGKYVELRCDPISGHTALYWYRQSLGQGPEFLIYFQGTGAADDSGLPNDRFFAVRPEGSVSTLKIQRTERGDSAVYLCASSRDNRNEQFFGPGTRLTVL.

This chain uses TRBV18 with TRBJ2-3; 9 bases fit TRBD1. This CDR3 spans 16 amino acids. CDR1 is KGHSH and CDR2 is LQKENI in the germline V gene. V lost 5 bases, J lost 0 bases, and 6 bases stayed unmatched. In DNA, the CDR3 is TGTGCCAGCTCAGCCATCGGGACAGGGAGCACAGATACGCAGTATTTT. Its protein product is CASSAIGTGSTDTQYF.

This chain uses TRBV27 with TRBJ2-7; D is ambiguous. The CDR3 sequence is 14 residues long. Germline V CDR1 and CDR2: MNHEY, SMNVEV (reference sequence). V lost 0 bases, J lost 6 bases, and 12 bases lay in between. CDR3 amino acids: CASSLSKQASEQYF. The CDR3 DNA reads TGTGCCAGCAGTTTATCGAAGCAAGCGAGCGAGCAGTACTTC.

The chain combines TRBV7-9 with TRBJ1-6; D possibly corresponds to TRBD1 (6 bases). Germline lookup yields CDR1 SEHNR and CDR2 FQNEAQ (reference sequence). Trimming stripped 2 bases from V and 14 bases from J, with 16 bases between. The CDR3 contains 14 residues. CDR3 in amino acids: CASSLYQDRDTLHF. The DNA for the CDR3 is TGTGCCAGCAGCTTATATCAAGACCGGGACACCCTCCACTTT.

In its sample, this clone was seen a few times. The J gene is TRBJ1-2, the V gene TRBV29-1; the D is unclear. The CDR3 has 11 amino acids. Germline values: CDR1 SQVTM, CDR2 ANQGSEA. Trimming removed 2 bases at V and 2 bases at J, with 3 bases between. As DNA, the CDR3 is TGCAGCGTTGAACAGAACTATGGCTACACCTTC. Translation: CSVEQNYGYTF.

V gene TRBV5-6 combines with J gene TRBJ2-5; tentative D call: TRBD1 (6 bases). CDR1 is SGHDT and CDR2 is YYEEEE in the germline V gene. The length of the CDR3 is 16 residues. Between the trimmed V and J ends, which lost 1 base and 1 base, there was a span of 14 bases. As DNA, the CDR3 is TGTGCCAGCAGCTTGTTAGCAGGGGCTCCCCAAGAGACCCAGTACTTC. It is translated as CASSLLAGAPQETQYF.

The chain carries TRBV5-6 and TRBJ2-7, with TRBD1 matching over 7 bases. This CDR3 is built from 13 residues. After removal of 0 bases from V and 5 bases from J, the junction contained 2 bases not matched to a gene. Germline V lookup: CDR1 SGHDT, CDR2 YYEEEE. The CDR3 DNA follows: TGTGCCAGCAGCTTGGGACAGGGCGACGAGCAGTACTTC. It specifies CASSLGQGDEQYF.

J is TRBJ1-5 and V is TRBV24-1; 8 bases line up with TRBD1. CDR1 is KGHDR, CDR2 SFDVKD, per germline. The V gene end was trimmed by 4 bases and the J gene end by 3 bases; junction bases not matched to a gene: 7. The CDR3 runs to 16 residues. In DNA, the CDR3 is TGTGCCACCAGTGAGGCCCAGGGGGCCTCCAATCAGCCCCAGCATTTT. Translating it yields CATSEAQGASNQPQHF.

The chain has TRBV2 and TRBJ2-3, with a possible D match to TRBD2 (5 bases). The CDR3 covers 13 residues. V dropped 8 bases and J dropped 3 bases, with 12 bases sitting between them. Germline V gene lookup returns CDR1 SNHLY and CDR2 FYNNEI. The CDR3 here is CASGRRITDTQYF. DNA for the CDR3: TGTGCCAGCGGACGGAGGATAACAGATACGCAGTATTTT.

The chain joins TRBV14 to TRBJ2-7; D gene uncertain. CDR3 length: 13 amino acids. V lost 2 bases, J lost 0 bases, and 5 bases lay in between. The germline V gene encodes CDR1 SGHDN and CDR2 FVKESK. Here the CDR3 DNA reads TGTGCCAGCAGCCAACTCCTCTCCTACGAGCAGTACTTC. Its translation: CASSQLLSYEQYF.

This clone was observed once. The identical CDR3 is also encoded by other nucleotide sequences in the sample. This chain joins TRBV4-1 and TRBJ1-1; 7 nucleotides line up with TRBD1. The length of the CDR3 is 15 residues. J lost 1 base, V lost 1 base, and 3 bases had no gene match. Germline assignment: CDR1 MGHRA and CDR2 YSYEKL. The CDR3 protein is CASSQGTGQNTEAFF. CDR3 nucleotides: TGCGCCAGCAGCCAAGGGACAGGCCAGAACACTGAAGCTTTCTTT.

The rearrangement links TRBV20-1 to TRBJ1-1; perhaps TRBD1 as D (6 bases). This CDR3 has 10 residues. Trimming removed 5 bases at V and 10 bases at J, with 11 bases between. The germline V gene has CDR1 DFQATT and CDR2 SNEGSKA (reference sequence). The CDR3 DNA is TGCAGTGCTCGGCTAGGGGGAGCTTTCTTT. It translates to CSARLGGAFF.

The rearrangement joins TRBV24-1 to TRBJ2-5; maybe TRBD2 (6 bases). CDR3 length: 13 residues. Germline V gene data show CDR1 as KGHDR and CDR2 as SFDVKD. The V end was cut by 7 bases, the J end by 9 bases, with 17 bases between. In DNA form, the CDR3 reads TGTGCCACCAGGGGGACTTGGGGCACAGCCCAGTACTTC. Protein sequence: CATRGTWGTAQYF.